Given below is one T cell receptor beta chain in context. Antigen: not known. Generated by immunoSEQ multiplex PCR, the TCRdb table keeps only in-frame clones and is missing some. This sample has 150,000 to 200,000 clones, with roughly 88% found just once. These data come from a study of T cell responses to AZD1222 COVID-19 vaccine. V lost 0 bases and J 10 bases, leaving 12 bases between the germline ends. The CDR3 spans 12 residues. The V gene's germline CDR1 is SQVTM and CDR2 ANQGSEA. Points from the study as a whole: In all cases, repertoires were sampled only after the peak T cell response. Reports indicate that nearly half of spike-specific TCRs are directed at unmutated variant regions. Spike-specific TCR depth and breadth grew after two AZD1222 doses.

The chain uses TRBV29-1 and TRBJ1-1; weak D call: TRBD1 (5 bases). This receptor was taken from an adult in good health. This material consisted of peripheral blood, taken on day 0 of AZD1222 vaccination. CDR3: CSVEEGPEVAFF. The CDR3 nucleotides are TGCAGCGTTGAAGAGGGGCCTGAGGTAGCTTTCTTT.